This T cell receptor beta chain was recovered during a study of T cells in Graves' hyperthyroidism and ophthalmopathy. Findings and limits, study-wide: A model built on 13 V-J features separated ophthalmopathy from stable hyperthyroidism.

Absent ophthalmopathy progression within 18 months defined stable Graves' hyperthyroidism. Diagnosis of hyperthyroidism was new in patients aged 18 to 65, and its duration was under 2 months. Clinical symptoms, serum thyroxine and TRAb, thyroid ultrasound and orbital computed tomography were used for the diagnoses. TCR beta CDR3 region amplification was performed from RNA transcripts. First-round RT-PCR targeting the TCR CDR3 was performed with the HTBI primer set. TCRdb re-derived calls from the multiplex PCR reads in MiXCR, one entry per CDR3 protein. The table records around 430,000 distinct CDR3 sequences, under 15% of them present only once. Trimming stripped 2 bases from V and 5 bases from J, with 15 bases between. The length of the CDR3 is 14 residues. Looked up from germline, CDR1 is GTSNPN and CDR2 is SVGIG (reference sequence). This clonotype has at least ten counts. Its antigen remains unidentified.

The sequencing input was blood. J is TRBJ1-1 and V is TRBV30; unclear D gene. The source is a woman in her 30s with Graves' hyperthyroidism. CDR3 sequence reads: CAWSPNGRWTEAFF. CDR3 coding DNA: TGTGCCTGGAGTCCAAACGGACGGTGGACTGAAGCTTTCTTT.